This T cell receptor (beta chain) was profiled in a study of T cell responses to AZD1222 COVID-19 vaccine. The CDR3 is made up of 14 amino acids. Germline V gene sequence: CDR1 MDHEN, CDR2 SYDVKM. With 8 bases removed from V and 0 bases from J, the gap between germline ends came to 11 bases. Profiled with immunoSEQ multiplex PCR; TCRdb holds only in-frame clones, not every one. The sample yields roughly 120,000 clones, over 75% seen once. There are a few counts of this clone. Its target is not known. General study findings and limits: Possibly, clonal diversity was underestimated; donors were largely white British and included more females.

The chain has TRBV28 and TRBJ2-1; weak D call: TRBD1 (6 bases). Sequences were derived from peripheral blood, sampled on day 0 of AZD1222 vaccination. The receptor comes from an adult in good health. For the CDR3, the DNA is TGTGCCAGCGCCCAGGGGCTCTCCTACAATGAGCAGTTCTTC. This translates into CASAQGLSYNEQFF.